This T cell receptor (beta chain) was sequenced in a study of T cell repertoires in cytomegalovirus infection (dated by TCRdb to the late 2010s). Looking at the study overall: Because public TCR beta signatures pointed to carriage of CMV infection together with the matching HLA type, the HLA type of each donor mattered for the analysis. The research as a whole found: Carriers of CMV infection plus the relevant HLA type were discriminated by the cumulative frequency of public TCR beta family members in the study cohort and in an independent roughly 340-donor cohort. The ex vivo response was dominated by HLA-C-restricted CMV-specific TCR beta clonotypes, which also provided the single most frequent clonotype in two of eight donors.

Instrument used: Illumina HiSeq 1500. TCRdb reprocessed the public reads (quality trimming at Q25 with fastp, clone calling with MiXCR) and kept in-frame beta chains. Rows are unified per CDR3 protein, each entry keeping the most common DNA and genes. The sample table holds 600,000 to 800,000 distinct CDR3 sequences, of which about 24% were seen once. Less than 10% of the sample comes from the top ten. The table lists this clonotype with many counts. Its binding antigen is unknown. No clone much larger than this one lies a single base away; base qualities are absent. There are 13 amino acids in the CDR3, from cysteine to phenylalanine inclusive. Only the CDR3 DNA stays, 39 bases, in frame from base 1. V is clipped by 5 bases and J by 2 bases, and the sequence between their germline boundaries is 10 bases long. The germline V gene gives CDR1 as SGHVS and CDR2 as FQNEAQ.

The V gene is TRBV7-8 and the J gene is TRBJ2-7; the D gene cannot be named for sure. This receptor was identified in a human donor in good health (CMV status not recorded). Some clones in this sample may be carry-over from other donors' samples. Sequencing used CD8+ T cells from PBMCs. The bases are TGTGCCAGCAGCCTCCGGAGAGCCTACGAGCAGTACTTC. Translated, this is CASSLRRAYEQYF. The CDR3, completed at both ends by the reference TRBV7-8 and TRBJ2-7 genes, gives the full variable domain GAGVSQSPRYKVAKRGQDVALRCDPISGHVSLFWYQQALGQGPEFLTYFQNEAQLDKSGLPSDRFFAERPEGSVSTLKIQRTQQEDSAVYLCASSLRRAYEQYFGPGTRLTVT.